This TCR beta chain was identified in a study of human T cells and chemical hapten exposure. Across the whole study: Women made up most patients, who had alopecia areata, totalis or universalis. Among samples, TCR yields varied mainly because of small differences in pooled library volume.

Time point noted: patch test 1, 2 weeks after DPC sensitization. Treatment indicated: therapeutic diphenylcyclopropenone sensitization with weekly scalp DPC. The library tagged each cDNA molecule with unique molecular identifiers. One entry per CDR3 protein, called by TCRdb with MiXCR from the RACE reads. This table holds around 120,000 distinct CDR3 sequences, 9% to 14% found once. Findings of the study overall: Expanded TCRs showed more large CDR3 clusters than pre-sensitization or healthy control sets.

This clonotype was seen only a few times. What it binds is not known. The CDR3 length is 14 residues. Trimming stripped 7 bases from V and 0 bases from J, with 13 bases between. Germline lookup yields CDR1 SQVTM and CDR2 ANQGSEA. The receptor's source is a woman aged 50 to 60 with alopecia areata. Some clones in this sample may be carry-over from other donors' samples. The rearrangement joins TRBV29-1 to TRBJ1-3; possible D gene TRBD1, 5 bases. Source: whole blood, taken in connection with sensitization to the hapten diphenylcyclopropenone (DPC). The chain's CDR3 is CSALGPSSGNTIYF. CDR3 bases: TGCAGCGCCCTGGGACCGAGCTCTGGAAACACCATATATTTT.